The rows below give T cell receptor beta chains drawn from one sample of a study of type 1 and type 2 diabetes patients. TCRdb recomputed calls from the multiplex PCR reads with MiXCR, one row per CDR3 protein. The data contain 250,000 to 300,000 distinct CDR3 sequences, around 50% of them seen just once; the ten biggest clones take up roughly an eighth. Source material: peripheral blood mononuclear cells (PBMCs). These receptors were taken from a man aged 18 to 30 with type 2 diabetes. Both conserved end residues are trimmed from each CDR3. Clone size is not always given. Where it is, it says once, few, many or a class for expanded clones.

length,size,V,CDR3
11,many,TRBV7-6,ASSKTGWDEQY
10,few,TRBV29-1,SVTKGPYEQY
13,NA,TRBV7-2,ASSRWQYSNQPQH
13,NA,TRBV7-6,ASSFGTTIGGTQY
13,once,TRBV28,ASSYNRGPNSPLH
11,few,TRBV10-3,AASGQDNSPLH
11,few,TRBV27,ASSLYDTGELF
11,NA,TRBV7-3,ASSENPGEKLF
14,NA,TRBV4-3,ASSQDNDPANQPQH
13,NA,TRBV5-1,ASSSGDRNTDTQY
11,once,TRBV5-1,ASAAGRTFEQF
14,few,TRBV29-1,SVEGDKGTDFYEQY
12,NA,TRBV6-6,ASRRQSRENEQF
12,many,TRBV5-1,ASSPGNAGNEQF
15,NA,TRBV15,ATSGAGTGESGRKLV
15,few,TRBV7-8,ASSSYRRGSGDHEQF
11,few,TRBV6-4,ASSDPSNQPQH
13,NA,TRBV5-1,ASSADRATSYEQY
11,NA,TRBV28,ASSLKFSRTKH
13,NA,TRBV5-1,ASSLNSGGGNEQF
12,NA,TRBV27,ASSLAGESKTQY
8,NA,TRBV29-1,SVQNTEAF
11,many,TRBV10-3,AISEGFDYGYT
14,NA,TRBV12-3/TRBV12-4,ASSWGAGGKNQPQH
9,NA,TRBV10-3,AIVQGETQY
13,few,TRBV19,ASSIFMVSYNEQF
12,few,TRBV20-1,SARFRESSYEQY
13,NA,TRBV5-1,ASNLKGDYNSPLH
14,NA,TRBV5-1,ASSLTSGGFQETQY
12,many,TRBV10-1,ASSDDRRNTEAF
13,NA,TRBV12-3/TRBV12-4,ASRDGTSGYNEQF
12,once,TRBV30,AWNKATSSNEQF
16,few,TRBV19,ASSIYASGDSISGELF
12,NA,TRBV13,ASSLMQGGDTQY
13,NA,TRBV6-6,ASSAGQGISQPQH
14,once,TRBV7-2,ATSRGQGPTHNEQF
10,NA,TRBV6-2/TRBV6-3,ASSRLRDEQY
11,few,TRBV7-6,ASSLLMLTEAF
13,NA,TRBV6-6,ASSLILGPQETQY
12,NA,TRBV7-3,ASSYQTATTEAF
15,NA,TRBV7-2,ASSLVQRGPPYNEQF
12,few,TRBV7-8,ASSDRGGTDTQY
11,many,TRBV10-1,ASSGDGRGEQY
12,few,TRBV10-2,ATDRGSLAGELF
12,NA,TRBV7-2,ASSIKDSNYGYT
13,few,TRBV7-2,ASSLETGGSYGYT
12,NA,TRBV19,ASSIGGVGGELF
10,NA,TRBV15,ATSRQAGEQF
15,NA,TRBV2,ASSAGLAGDKQETQY
11,NA,TRBV12-3/TRBV12-4,ASSSQGSDTQY
10,NA,TRBV20-1,SATTGVEKLF
10,many,TRBV15,ATSSNTGELF
15,NA,TRBV2,ASSEKRAGQSYNEQF
12,NA,TRBV18,ASSPPNSPDTQY